Detailed here is one TCR beta chain. Antigen specificity is unknown. This sample stems from a study of beta chain features in type 1 diabetes. Findings of the study overall: Any HLA effect on TCRB rearrangement was left unresolved by small sub-analyses. Naive, central memory and regulatory TCRB repertoires appeared more similar among patients than healthy donors.

What was sequenced were expressed TCRB transcripts, since all of the isolated RNA had been reverse transcribed. The repertoire was sequenced with immunoSEQ multiplex PCR; TCRdb's copy has only in-frame clones and lacks some. The sample shows roughly 330,000 clones, 9.5% to 12% of them seen only once. This CDR3 has 15 residues. V shed 0 bases and J shed 2 bases, with 8 bases lying between them. Germline V gene sequence: CDR1 SGDLS, CDR2 YYNGEE. This chain joins TRBV9 and TRBJ2-2, with a tentative D call TRBD1 (5 bases). The sequenced sample was naive CD4+ T cells from blood. The receptor was isolated from a woman aged 25 to 39 in good health. In nucleotides, the CDR3 is TGTGCCAGCAGCGTAGAGGGGTTCAACACCGGGGAGCTGTTTTTT. Residues: CASSVEGFNTGELFF.